Below are 15 T cell receptor beta chains sequenced from a single sample in a study of identical twins. MiXCR, run by TCRdb on the 5' RACE reads, gives a single entry per CDR3 protein. Of under 1 million distinct CDR3 sequences detected, roughly an eighth appear once; the ten largest clones hold 1.5% to 2%. The sample also formed part of further work on yellow fever vaccine responses in identical twins.

The source material was PBMCs. All receptors come from a woman aged 18-29 years in good health.

This clonotype was counted a few times. This chain connects TRBV3-1 to TRBJ2-5; D gene unclear. Germline V lookup: CDR1 LGHDT, CDR2 YNNKEL (reference sequence). CDR3 length equals 12 residues. The germline V and J ends were trimmed by 4 bases and 4 bases, with 7 bases remaining between them. CDR3: CASSRHGETQYF. DNA of the CDR3: TGTGCCAGCAGCCGCCATGGAGAGACCCAGTACTTC.

The sample holds many counts of this clonotype. The rearrangement links TRBV12-3 or TRBV12-4 to TRBJ1-3; D is undetermined. V lost 5 bases and J 0 bases, leaving 5 bases between the germline ends. This CDR3 spans 13 amino acids. CDR3 coding DNA: TGTGCCAGCAGTGGGAACTCTGGAAACACCATATATTTT. Amino acid sequence: CASSGNSGNTIYF.

This clonotype appeared a few times. The chain is built from TRBV4-1 and TRBJ2-7; 9 bases are a match to TRBD1. Trimming removed 3 bases from V and 2 bases from J; junction bases left unmatched: 8. Germline CDR1 and CDR2: MGHRA and YSYEKL. The CDR3 is 16 residues long. The CDR3 region has the DNA TGCGCCAGCAGCCAGGGAACAGGGGGCAACCCCTACGAGCAGTACTTC. Protein product: CASSQGTGGNPYEQYF.

This chain uses TRBV6-1 with TRBJ1-4, with a possible D match to TRBD1 (6 bases). Between the trimmed V and J ends, which lost 6 bases and 3 bases, there was a span of 14 bases. Per germline, CDR1 MNHNS and CDR2 SASEGT. The CDR3 runs to 15 residues. The CDR3: CASSLDRQANEKLFF. CDR3 sequence (DNA): TGTGCCAGCAGCCTTGACAGGCAGGCTAATGAAAAACTGTTTTTT.

The chain joins TRBV28 to TRBJ2-3; TRBD2 might be the D (5 bases). CDR1 is MDHEN, CDR2 SYDVKM, per germline. The ends were cut back, 5 bases at V and 6 bases at J, with 15 bases in the middle. The CDR3 has 14 amino acids. The CDR3 sequence is CASSTLDSLDTQYF. DNA for the CDR3: TGTGCCAGCAGTACCTTGGACTCATTGGATACGCAGTATTTT. The full variable domain, in which reference TRBV28 and TRBJ2-3 provide the parts outside the CDR3, is DVKVTQSSRYLVKRTGEKVFLECVQDMDHENMFWYRQDPGLGLRLIYFSYDVKMKEKGDIPEGYSVSREKKERFSLILESASTNQTSMYLCASSTLDSLDTQYFGPGTRLTVL.

Only a few counts were recorded for this clonotype. The rearrangement uses TRBV3-1 and TRBJ2-7; TRBD1 aligns across 7 bases. V was clipped by 3 bases and J by 0 bases; unmatched bases: 8. The CDR3 has 16 residues. Germline V gene sequence: CDR1 LGHDT, CDR2 YNNKEL (reference sequence). In DNA form, the CDR3 reads TGTGCCAGCAGCCACCGCCGGACAGGATTCTCCTACGAGCAGTACTTC. This encodes CASSHRRTGFSYEQYF.

This clonotype was observed many times. The genes are TRBV20-1 and TRBJ2-3; unclear D gene. This CDR3 comprises 14 residues. Trimming left V 4 bases short and J 6 bases short, with 17 bases between. Germline CDR1 is DFQATT and CDR2 is SNEGSKA (reference sequence). CDR3 in amino acids: CSAKAPPITDTQYF. The CDR3 coding sequence is TGCAGTGCTAAGGCCCCACCAATTACGGATACGCAGTATTTT.

This clonotype was detected only a few times. V gene TRBV20-1 combines with J gene TRBJ2-3; 7 nucleotides agree with TRBD2. This CDR3 region has 16 residues. The trim removed 2 bases at V and 2 bases at J, leaving 10 bases unmatched. The germline V gene encodes CDR1 DFQATT and CDR2 SNEGSKA (reference sequence). The CDR3 sequence: CSARNRDYAYTDTQYF. The CDR3 region has the DNA TGCAGTGCTAGAAACCGGGACTATGCCTACACAGATACGCAGTATTTT.

The V and J genes are TRBV28 and TRBJ2-4, with TRBD2 matching 7 bases. CDR3 length: 15 amino acids. Looked up from germline, CDR1 is MDHEN and CDR2 is SYDVKM. V lost 2 bases and J lost 0; bases outside the gene matches: 1. CDR3 sequence: CASSLAGVAKNIQYF. In DNA, the CDR3 is TGTGCCAGCAGTTTAGCGGGGGTAGCCAAAAACATTCAGTACTTC.

This clonotype was observed many times. The chain combines TRBV5-1 with TRBJ2-2; 7 positions match TRBD1. This CDR3 comprises 14 residues. Per germline, CDR1 SGHRS and CDR2 YFSETQ. The ends lost 7 bases at V and 0 bases at J; junction bases unmatched: 3. CDR3 DNA sequence: TGCGCCAGCGCCGGGACAGCGAACACCGGGGAGCTGTTTTTT. The encoded protein is CASAGTANTGELFF.

This clonotype occurred a few times. The rearrangement uses TRBV12-3 or TRBV12-4 and TRBJ2-2, with D possibly being TRBD1 or TRBD2 (5 bases each). The CDR3 has 14 residues. Between the trimmed V and J ends, which lost 2 bases and 6 bases, there was a span of 10 bases. CDR3 DNA: TGTGCCAGCAGTTTACGCATGGGGGCCGGGGAGCTGTTTTTT. This translates into CASSLRMGAGELFF.

About this clonotype itself: Being one base from a much bigger clone, this may be a read error. The rearrangement links TRBV9 to TRBJ2-7, with TRBD2 matching over 7 bases. Per germline, CDR1 SGDLS and CDR2 YYNGEE. This CDR3 is built from 14 residues. V gave up 0 bases and J gave up 1 base; unmatched junction bases: 1. The CDR3: CASSVEAGSYEQYF. The DNA of the CDR3 is TGTGCCAGCAGCGTAGAAGCGGGGTCCTACGAGCAGTACTTC.

CDR3 residues: CSAEVAGSTDTQYF. CDR3 nucleotides: TGCAGTGCCGAAGTGGCAGGGAGCACAGATACGCAGTATTTT. The chain joins TRBV20-1 to TRBJ2-3; tentatively, D is TRBD1 (5 bases). CDR3 length: 14 amino acids. The germline CDR1 and CDR2 sequences are DFQATT and SNEGSKA (reference sequence). The germline V and J ends were trimmed by 6 bases and 0 bases, with 13 bases remaining between them.

This clonotype was seen a handful of times. CDR3 amino acids: CASGSRLVGTEAFF. The CDR3 bases are TGTGCTAGTGGTTCCAGACTCGTGGGCACTGAAGCTTTCTTT. The genes are TRBV12-5 and TRBJ1-1, with D hard to call. CDR3 length equals 14 residues. The V end was cut by 4 bases, the J end by 4 bases, with 13 bases between. CDR1 LGHNT and CDR2 FRNRAP come from the germline V gene.

This clonotype has only a few counts. The chain links TRBV10-3 to TRBJ2-1; the D is unclear. The CDR3 length is 16 residues. Germline V gene lookup returns CDR1 ENHRY and CDR2 SYGVKD. Trimming pared 0 bases from V and 0 bases from J, leaving 9 bases between. The CDR3: CAISESAASSYNEQFF. Written as DNA, the CDR3 is TGTGCCATCAGTGAGTCGGCGGCTAGCTCCTACAATGAGCAGTTCTTC.